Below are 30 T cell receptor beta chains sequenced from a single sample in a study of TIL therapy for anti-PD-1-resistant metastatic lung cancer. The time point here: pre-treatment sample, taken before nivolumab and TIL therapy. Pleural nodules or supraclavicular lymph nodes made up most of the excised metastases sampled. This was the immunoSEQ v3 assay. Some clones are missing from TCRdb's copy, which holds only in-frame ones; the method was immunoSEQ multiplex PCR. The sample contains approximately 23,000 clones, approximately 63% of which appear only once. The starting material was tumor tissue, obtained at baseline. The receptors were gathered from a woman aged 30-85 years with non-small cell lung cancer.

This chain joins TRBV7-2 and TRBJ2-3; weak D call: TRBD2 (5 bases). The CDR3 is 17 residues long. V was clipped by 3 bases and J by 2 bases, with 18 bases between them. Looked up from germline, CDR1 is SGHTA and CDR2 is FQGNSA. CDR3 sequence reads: CASSFMPRRGPTDTQYF. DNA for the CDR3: TGTGCCAGCAGCTTTATGCCTAGACGGGGTCCCACAGATACGCAGTATTTT.

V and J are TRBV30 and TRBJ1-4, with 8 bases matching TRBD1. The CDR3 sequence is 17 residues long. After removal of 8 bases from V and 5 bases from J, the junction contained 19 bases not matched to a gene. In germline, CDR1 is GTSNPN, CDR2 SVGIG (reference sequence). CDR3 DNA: TGTGCCCCAAGGCTGGGCAGGGGGCGCATACTCAATGAAAAACTGTTTTTT. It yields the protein CAPRLGRGRILNEKLFF.

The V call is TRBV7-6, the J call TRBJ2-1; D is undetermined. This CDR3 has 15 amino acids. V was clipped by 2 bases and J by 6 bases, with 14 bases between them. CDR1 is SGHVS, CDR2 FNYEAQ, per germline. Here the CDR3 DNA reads TGTGCCAGCAGCTTAATCGGGTCGGCTCCCAATGAGCAGTTCTTC. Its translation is CASSLIGSAPNEQFF. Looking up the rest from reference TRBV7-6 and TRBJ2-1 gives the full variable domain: GAGVSQSPRYKVTKRGQDVALRCDPISGHVSLYWYRQALGQGPEFLTYFNYEAQQDKSGLPNDRFSAERPEGSISTLTIQRTEQRDSAMYRCASSLIGSAPNEQFFGPGTRLTVL.

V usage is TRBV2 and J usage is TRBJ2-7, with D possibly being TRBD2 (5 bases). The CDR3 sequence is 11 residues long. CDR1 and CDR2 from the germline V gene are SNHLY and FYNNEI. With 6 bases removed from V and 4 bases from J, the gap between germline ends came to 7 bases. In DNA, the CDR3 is TGTGCCAGCAGGAGGGTTTACGAGCAGTACTTC. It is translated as CASRRVYEQYF.

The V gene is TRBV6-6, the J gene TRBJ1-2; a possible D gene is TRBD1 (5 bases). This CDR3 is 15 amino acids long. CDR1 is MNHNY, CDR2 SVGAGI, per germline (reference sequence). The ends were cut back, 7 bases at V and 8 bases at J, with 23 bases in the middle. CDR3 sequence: CASNSRGRGGGGYTF. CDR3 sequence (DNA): TGTGCCAGCAATTCCCGGGGACGGGGCGGCGGCGGCTACACCTTC.

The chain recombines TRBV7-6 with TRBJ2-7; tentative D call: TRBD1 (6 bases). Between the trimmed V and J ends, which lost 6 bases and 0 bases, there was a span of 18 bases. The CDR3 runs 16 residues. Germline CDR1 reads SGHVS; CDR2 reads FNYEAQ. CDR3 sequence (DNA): TGTGCCAGCAGTCCAGGGGCCACAGGGACCTCCTACGAGCAGTACTTC. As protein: CASSPGATGTSYEQYF. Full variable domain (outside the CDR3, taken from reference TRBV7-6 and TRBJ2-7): GAGVSQSPRYKVTKRGQDVALRCDPISGHVSLYWYRQALGQGPEFLTYFNYEAQQDKSGLPNDRFSAERPEGSISTLTIQRTEQRDSAMYRCASSPGATGTSYEQYFGPGTRLTVT.

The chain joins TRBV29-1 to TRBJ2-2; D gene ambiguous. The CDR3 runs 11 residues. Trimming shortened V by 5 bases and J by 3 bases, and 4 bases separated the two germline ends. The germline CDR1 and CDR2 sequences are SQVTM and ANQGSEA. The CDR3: CSVSDTGELFF. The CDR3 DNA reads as TGCAGCGTTTCCGACACCGGGGAGCTGTTTTTT.

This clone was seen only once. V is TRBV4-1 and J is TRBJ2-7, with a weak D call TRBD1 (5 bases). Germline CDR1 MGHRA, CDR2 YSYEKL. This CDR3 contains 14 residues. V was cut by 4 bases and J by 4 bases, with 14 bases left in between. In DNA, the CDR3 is TGCGCCAGCAGCCCAGGGAAGGGATTTTACGAGCAGTACTTC. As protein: CASSPGKGFYEQYF.

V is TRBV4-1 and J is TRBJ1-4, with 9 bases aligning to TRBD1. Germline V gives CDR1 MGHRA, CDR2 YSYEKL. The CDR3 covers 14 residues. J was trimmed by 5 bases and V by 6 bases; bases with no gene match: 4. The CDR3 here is CASSLGQGNEKLFF. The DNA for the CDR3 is TGCGCCAGCAGTCTCGGACAGGGGAATGAAAAACTGTTTTTT.

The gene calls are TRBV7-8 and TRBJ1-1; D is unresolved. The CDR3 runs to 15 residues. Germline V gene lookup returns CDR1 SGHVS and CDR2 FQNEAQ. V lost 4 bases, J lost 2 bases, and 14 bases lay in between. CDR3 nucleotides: TGTGCCAGCAGCTCAAGGGAGGGATACAACACTGAAGCTTTCTTT. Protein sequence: CASSSREGYNTEAFF.

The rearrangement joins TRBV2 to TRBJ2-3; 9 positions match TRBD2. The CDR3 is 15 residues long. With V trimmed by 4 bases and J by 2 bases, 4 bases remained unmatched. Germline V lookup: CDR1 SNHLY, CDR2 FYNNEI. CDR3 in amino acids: CASSGLADYTDTQYF. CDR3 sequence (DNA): TGTGCCAGCAGTGGACTAGCGGACTACACAGATACGCAGTATTTT.

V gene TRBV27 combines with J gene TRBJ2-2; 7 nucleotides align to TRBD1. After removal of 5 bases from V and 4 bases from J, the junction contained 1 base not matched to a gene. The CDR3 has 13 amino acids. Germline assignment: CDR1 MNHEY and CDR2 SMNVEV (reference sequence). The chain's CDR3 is CASSGTATGELFF. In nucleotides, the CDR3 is TGTGCCAGCAGTGGGACAGCCACCGGGGAGCTGTTTTTT.

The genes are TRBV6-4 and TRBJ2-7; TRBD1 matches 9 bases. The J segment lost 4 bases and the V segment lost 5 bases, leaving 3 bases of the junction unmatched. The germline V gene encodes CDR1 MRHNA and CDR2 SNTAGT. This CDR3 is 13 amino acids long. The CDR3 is CASSSGQGYEQYF. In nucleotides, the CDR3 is TGTGCCAGCAGTTCCGGACAGGGGTACGAGCAGTACTTC.

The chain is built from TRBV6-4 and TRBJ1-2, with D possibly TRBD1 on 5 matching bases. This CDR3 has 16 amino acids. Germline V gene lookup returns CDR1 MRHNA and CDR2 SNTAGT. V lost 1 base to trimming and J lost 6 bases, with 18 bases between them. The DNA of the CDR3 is TGTGCCAGCAGTGACTTTTTCCGGGGCAACGGGGATGGCTACACCTTC. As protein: CASSDFFRGNGDGYTF.

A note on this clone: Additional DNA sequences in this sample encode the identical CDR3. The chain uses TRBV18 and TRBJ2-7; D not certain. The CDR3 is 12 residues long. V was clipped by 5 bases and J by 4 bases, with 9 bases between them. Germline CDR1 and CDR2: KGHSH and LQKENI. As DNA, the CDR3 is TGTGCCAGCTCAAGCGCGGAATACGAGCAGTACTTC. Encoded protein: CASSSAEYEQYF.

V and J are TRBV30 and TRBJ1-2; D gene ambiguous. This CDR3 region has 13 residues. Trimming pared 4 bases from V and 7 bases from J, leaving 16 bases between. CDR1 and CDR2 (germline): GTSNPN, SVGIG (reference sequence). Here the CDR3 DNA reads TGTGCCTGGATCGGGCCCCTTATTGGTGGCTACACCTTC. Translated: CAWIGPLIGGYTF.

The CDR3 here is CASGLEGNQPQHF. The CDR3 DNA follows: TGTGCTAGTGGTTTGGAGGGTAATCAGCCCCAGCATTTT. The chain carries TRBV12-5 and TRBJ1-5; D is unclear. Germline assignment: CDR1 LGHNT and CDR2 FRNRAP. Trimming removed 1 base from V and 4 bases from J, with 5 bases in between. CDR3 length: 13 residues.

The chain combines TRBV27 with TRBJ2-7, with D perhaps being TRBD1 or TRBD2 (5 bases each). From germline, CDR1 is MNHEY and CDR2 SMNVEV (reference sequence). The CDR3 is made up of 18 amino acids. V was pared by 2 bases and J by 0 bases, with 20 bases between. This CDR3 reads CASSLRGAGQSSSYEQYF. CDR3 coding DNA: TGTGCCAGCAGTTTAAGAGGGGCGGGTCAGTCTAGCTCCTACGAGCAGTACTTC.

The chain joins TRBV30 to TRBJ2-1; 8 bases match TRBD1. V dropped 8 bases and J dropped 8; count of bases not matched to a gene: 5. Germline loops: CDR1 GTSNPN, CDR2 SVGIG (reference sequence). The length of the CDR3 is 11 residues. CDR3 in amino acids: CARRTGYEQFF. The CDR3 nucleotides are TGTGCCCGCAGGACAGGGTATGAGCAGTTCTTC.

The CDR3: CASRVETQYF. CDR3 nucleotides: TGTGCCAGCAGGGTAGAGACCCAGTACTTC. This chain joins TRBV2 and TRBJ2-5; D not certain. The germline V gene encodes CDR1 SNHLY and CDR2 FYNNEI. Trimming removed 6 bases at V and 4 bases at J, with 3 bases between. The CDR3 loop spans 10 amino acids.

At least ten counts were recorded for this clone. The CDR3 reads CASSYLYEQYF. CDR3 nucleotides: TGCGCCAGCAGCTATCTCTACGAGCAGTACTTC. This chain uses TRBV5-1 with TRBJ2-7; D uncertain. Germline assignment: CDR1 SGHRS and CDR2 YFSETQ. V shed 3 bases and J shed 3 bases, with 4 bases lying between them. The CDR3 has 11 residues.

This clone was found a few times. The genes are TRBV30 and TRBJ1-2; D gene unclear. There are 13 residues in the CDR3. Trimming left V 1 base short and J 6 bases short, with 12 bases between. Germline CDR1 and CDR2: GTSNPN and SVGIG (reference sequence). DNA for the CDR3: TGTGCCTGGAGTGCCTTCACTTCGAATGGCTACACCTTC. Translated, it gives CAWSAFTSNGYTF. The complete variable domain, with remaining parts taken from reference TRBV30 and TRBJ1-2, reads SQTIHQWPATLVQPVGSPLSLECTVEGTSNPNLYWYRQAAGRGLQLLFYSVGIGQISSEVPQNLSASRPQDRQFILSSKKLLLSDSGFYLCAWSAFTSNGYTFGSGTRLTVV.

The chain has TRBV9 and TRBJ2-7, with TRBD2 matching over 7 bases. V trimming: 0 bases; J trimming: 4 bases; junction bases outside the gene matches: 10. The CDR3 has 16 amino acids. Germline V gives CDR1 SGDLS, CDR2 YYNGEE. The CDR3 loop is CASSVAGGEGGYEQYF. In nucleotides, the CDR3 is TGTGCCAGCAGCGTAGCTGGGGGAGAGGGAGGGTACGAGCAGTACTTC.

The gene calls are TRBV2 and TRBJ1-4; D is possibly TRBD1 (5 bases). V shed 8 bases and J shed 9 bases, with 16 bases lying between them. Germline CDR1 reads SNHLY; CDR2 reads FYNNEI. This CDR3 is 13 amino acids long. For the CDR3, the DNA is TGTGCCAGCTTAGACAGACTAGGTCAAAAACTGTTTTTT. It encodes CASLDRLGQKLFF. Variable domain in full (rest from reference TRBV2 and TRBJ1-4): EPEVTQTPSHQVTQMGQEVILRCVPISNHLYFYWYRQILGQKVEFLVSFYNNEISEKSEIFDDQFSVERPDGSNFTLKIRSTKLEDSAMYFCASLDRLGQKLFFGSGTQLSVL.

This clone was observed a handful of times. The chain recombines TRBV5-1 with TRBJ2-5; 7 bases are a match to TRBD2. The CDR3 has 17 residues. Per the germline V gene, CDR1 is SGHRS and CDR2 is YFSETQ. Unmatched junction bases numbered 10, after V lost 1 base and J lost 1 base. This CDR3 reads CASSLRGVAGPQETQYF. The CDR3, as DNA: TGCGCCAGCAGCTTGCGGGGGGTAGCGGGCCCCCAAGAGACCCAGTACTTC.

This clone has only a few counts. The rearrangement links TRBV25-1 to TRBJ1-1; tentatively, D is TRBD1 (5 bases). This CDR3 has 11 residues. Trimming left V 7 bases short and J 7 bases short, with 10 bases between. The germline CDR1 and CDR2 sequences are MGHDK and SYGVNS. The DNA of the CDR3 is TGTGCCAGCAACGGACACTTTGAAGCTTTCTTT. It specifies CASNGHFEAFF.

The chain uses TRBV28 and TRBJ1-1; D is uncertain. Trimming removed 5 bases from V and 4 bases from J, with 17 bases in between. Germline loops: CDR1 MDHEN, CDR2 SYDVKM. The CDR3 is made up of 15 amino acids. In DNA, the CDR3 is TGTGCCAGCAGTCCCCGTGGGGATTATTCCACTGAAGCTTTCTTT. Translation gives CASSPRGDYSTEAFF.

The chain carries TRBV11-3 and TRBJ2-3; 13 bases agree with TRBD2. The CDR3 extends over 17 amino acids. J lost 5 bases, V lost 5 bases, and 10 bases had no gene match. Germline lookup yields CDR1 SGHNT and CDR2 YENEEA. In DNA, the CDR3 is TGTGCCAGCAGCCCCGGACTAGCGGGAGCGGGGATAGATACGCAGTATTTT. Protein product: CASSPGLAGAGIDTQYF.

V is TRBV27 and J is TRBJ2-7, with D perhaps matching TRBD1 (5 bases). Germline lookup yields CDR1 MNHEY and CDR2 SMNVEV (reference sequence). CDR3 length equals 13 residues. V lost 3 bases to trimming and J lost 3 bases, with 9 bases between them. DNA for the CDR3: TGTGCCAGCAGTTTCAGGGAAGACTACGAGCAGTACTTC. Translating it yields CASSFREDYEQYF.

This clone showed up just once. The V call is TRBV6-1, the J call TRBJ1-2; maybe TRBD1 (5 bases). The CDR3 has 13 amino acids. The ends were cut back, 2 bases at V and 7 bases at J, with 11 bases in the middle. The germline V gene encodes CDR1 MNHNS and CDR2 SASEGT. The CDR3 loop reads CASSESSTGGYTF. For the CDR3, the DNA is TGTGCCAGCAGTGAATCCAGTACAGGTGGCTACACCTTC.